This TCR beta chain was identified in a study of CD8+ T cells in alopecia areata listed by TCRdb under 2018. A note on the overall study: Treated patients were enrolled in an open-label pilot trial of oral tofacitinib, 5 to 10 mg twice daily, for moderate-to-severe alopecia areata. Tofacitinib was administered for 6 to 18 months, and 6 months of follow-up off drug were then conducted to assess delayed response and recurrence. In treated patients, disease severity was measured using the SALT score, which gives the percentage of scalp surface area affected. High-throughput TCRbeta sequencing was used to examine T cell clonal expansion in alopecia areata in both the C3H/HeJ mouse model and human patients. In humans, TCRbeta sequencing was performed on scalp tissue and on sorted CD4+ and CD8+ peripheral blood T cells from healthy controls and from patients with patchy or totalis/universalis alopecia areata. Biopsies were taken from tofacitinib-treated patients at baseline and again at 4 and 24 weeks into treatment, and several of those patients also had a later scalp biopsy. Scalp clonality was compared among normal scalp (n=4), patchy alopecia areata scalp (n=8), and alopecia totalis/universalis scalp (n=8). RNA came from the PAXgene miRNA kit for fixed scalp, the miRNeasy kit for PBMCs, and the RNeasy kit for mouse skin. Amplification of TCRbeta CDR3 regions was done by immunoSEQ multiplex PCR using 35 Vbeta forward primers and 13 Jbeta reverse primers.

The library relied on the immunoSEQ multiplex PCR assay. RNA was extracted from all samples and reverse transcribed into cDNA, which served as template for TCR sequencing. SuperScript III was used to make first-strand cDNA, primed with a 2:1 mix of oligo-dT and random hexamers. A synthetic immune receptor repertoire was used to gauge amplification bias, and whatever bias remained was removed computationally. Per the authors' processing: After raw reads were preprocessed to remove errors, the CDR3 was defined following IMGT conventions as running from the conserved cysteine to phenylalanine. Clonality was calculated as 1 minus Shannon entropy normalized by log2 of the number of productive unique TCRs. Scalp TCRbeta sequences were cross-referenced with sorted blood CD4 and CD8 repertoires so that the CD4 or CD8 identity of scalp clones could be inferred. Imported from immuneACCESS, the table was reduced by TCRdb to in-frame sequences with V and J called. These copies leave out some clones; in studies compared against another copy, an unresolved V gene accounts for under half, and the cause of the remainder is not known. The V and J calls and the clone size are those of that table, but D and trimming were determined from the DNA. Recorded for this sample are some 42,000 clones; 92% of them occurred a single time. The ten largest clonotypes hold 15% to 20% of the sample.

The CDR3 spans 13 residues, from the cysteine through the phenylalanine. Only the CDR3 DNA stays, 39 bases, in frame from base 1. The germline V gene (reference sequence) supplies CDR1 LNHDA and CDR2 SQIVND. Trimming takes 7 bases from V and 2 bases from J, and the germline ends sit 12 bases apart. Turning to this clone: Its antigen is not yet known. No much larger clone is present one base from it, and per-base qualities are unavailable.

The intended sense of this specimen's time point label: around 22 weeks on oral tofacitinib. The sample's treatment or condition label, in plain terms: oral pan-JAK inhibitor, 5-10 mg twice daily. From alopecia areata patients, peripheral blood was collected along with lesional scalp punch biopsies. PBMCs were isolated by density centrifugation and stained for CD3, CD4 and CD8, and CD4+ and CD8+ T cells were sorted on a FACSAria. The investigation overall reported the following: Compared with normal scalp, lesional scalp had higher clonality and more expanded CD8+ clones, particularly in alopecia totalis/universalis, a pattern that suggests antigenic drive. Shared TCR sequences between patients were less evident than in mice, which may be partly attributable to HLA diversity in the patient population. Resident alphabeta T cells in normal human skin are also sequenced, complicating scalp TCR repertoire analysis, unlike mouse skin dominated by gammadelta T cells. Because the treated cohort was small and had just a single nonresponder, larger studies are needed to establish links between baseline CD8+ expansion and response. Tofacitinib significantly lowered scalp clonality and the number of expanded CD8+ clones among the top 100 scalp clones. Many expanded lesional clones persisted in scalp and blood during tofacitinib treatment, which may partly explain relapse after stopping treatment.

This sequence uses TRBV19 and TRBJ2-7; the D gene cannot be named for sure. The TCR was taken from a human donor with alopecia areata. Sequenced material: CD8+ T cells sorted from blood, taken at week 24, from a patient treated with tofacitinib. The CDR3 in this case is CASMGRSAYEQYF. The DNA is TGTGCCAGTATGGGCAGGTCCGCCTACGAGCAGTACTTC.